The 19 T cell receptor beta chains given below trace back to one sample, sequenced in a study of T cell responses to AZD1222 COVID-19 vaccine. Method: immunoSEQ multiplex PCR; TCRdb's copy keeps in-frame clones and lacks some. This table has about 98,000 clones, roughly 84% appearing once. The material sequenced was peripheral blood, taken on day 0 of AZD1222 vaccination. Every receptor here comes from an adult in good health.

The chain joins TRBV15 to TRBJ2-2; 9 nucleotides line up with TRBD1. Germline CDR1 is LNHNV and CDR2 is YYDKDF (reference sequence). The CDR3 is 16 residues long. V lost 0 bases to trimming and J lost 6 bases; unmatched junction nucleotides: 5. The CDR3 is CATSRDLDRGAGELFF. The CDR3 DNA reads TGTGCCACCAGCAGAGACCTGGACAGGGGAGCCGGGGAGCTGTTTTTT.

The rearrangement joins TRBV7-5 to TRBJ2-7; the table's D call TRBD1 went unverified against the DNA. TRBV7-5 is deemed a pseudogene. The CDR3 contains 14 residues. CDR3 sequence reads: CARKRLWAGYEQYV. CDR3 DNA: TGTGCCAGAAAACGCCTCTGGGCCGGCTACGAGCAGTACGTC.

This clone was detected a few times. DNA of the CDR3: TGTGCCTGGAGTGCCCCCGGCCTTAATTCACCCCTCCACTTT. Translated, it gives CAWSAPGLNSPLHF. The chain has TRBV30 and TRBJ1-6; D is unresolved. The CDR3 sequence is 14 residues long. The V end lost 1 base, the J end lost 6 bases, and 10 bases lay between the germline ends. Germline V gene data show CDR1 as GTSNPN and CDR2 as SVGIG (reference sequence).

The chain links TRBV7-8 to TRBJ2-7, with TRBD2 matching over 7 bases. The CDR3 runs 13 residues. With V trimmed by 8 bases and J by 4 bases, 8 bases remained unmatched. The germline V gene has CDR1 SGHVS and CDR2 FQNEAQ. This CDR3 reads CASEAGNTYEQYF. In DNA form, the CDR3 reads TGTGCCAGCGAAGCGGGAAATACGTACGAGCAGTACTTC.

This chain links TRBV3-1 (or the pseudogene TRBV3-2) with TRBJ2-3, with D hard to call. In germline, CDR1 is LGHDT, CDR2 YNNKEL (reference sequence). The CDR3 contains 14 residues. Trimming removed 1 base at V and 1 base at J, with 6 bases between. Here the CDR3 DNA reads TGTGCCAGCAGCCAAGGGCCACGCACAGATACGCAGTATTTT. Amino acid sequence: CASSQGPRTDTQYF.

CDR3 sequence: CASSYPTVNQPQHF. CDR3 bases: TGTGCCAGCAGTTACCCGACAGTAAATCAGCCCCAGCATTTT. The V gene is TRBV6-2 or TRBV6-3, the J gene TRBJ1-5; weak D call: TRBD1 (5 bases). V shed 2 bases and J shed 4 bases, with 9 bases lying between them. CDR1 and CDR2 from the germline V gene are MNHEY and SVGEGT. This CDR3 is 14 amino acids long.

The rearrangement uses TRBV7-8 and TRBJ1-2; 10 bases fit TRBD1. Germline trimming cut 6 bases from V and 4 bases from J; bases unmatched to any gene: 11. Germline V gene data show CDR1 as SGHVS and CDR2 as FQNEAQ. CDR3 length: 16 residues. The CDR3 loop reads CASSRGRQGAIYGYTF. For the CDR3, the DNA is TGTGCCAGCAGTAGGGGCCGACAGGGGGCAATCTATGGCTACACCTTC.

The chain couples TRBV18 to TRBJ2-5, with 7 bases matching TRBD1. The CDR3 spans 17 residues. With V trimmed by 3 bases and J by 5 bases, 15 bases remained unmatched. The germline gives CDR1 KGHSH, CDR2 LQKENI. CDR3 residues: CASSPYGQDTARETQYF. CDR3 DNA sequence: TGTGCCAGCTCACCCTATGGACAGGACACCGCGAGGGAGACCCAGTACTTC.

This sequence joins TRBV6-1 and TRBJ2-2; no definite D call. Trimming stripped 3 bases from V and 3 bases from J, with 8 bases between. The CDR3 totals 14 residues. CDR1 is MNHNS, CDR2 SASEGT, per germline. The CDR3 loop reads CASSDLRDTGELFF. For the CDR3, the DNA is TGTGCCAGCAGTGACCTTCGCGACACCGGGGAGCTGTTTTTT.

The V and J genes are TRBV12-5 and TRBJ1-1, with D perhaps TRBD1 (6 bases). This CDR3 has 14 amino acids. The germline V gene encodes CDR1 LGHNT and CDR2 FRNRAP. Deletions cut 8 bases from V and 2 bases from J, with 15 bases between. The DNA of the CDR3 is TGTGCTAGTCTCCTCGGGACATTTAACACTGAAGCTTTCTTT. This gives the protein CASLLGTFNTEAFF.

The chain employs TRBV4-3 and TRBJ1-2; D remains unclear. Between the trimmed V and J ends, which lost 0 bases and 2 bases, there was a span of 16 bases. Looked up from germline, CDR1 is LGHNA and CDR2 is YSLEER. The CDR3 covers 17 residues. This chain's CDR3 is CASSQDLSGAGNYGYTF. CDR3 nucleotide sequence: TGCGCCAGCAGCCAAGATCTCAGCGGAGCGGGGAACTATGGCTACACCTTC.

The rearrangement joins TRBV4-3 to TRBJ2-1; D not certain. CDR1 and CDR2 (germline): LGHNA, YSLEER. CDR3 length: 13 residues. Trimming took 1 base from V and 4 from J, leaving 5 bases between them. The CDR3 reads CASSQGAYNEQFF. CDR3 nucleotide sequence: TGCGCCAGCAGCCAAGGCGCATACAATGAGCAGTTCTTC.

The CDR3 protein is CAISETGNRGSGNTIYF. The CDR3 coding sequence is TGTGCCATCAGTGAAACAGGGAATAGGGGCTCTGGAAACACCATATATTTT. V usage is TRBV10-3 and J usage is TRBJ1-3, with D perhaps TRBD1 (6 bases). With 3 bases removed from V and 0 bases from J, the gap between germline ends came to 15 bases. CDR1 is ENHRY, CDR2 SYGVKD, per germline. The length of the CDR3 is 17 residues.

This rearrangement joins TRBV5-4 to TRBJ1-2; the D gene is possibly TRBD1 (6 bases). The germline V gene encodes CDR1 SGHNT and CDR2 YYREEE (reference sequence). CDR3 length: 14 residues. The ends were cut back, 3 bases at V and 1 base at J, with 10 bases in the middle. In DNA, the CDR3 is TGTGCCAGCAGCTGGGGACATAATAACTATGGCTACACCTTC. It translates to CASSWGHNNYGYTF.

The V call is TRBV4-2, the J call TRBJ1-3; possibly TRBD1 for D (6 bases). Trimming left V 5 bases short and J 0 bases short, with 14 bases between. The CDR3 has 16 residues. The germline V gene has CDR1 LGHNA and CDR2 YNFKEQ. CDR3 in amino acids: CASSEGDTSSGNTIYF. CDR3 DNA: TGTGCCAGCAGCGAAGGGGACACAAGCTCTGGAAACACCATATATTTT.

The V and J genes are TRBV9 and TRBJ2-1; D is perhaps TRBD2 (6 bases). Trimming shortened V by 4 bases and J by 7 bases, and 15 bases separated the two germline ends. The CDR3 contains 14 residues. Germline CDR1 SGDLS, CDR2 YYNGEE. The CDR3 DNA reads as TGTGCCAGCAGCCCGGCGGGGCCAGCGAATGAGCAGTTCTTC. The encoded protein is CASSPAGPANEQFF. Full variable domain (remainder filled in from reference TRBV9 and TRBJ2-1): DSGVTQTPKHLITATGQRVTLRCSPRSGDLSVYWYQQSLDQGLQFLIQYYNGEERAKGNILERFSAQQFPDLHSELNLSSLELGDSALYFCASSPAGPANEQFFGPGTRLTVL.

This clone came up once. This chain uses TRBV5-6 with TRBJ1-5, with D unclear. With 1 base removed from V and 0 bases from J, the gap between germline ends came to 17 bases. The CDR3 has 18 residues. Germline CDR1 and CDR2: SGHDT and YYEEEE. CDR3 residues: CASSLFVSSRFSNQPQHF. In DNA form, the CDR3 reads TGTGCCAGCAGCTTGTTCGTCTCCTCTCGCTTTAGCAATCAGCCCCAGCATTTT.

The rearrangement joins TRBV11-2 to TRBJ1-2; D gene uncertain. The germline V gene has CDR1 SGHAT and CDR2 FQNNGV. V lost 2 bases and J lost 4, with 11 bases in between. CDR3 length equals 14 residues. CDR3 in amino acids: CASSLSEIAYGYTF. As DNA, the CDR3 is TGTGCCAGCAGCTTATCCGAAATTGCCTATGGCTACACCTTC.

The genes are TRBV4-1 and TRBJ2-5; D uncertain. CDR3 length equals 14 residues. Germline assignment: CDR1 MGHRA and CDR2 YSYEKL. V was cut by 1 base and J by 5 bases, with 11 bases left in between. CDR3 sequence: CASSQAPGGETQYF. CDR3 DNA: TGCGCCAGCAGCCAAGCGCCAGGTGGGGAGACCCAGTACTTC.